Below, 11 T cell receptor beta chains from the same sample are listed, as sequenced in a study of cytomegalovirus exposure and HLA in healthy donors. Sequencing used immunoSEQ multiplex PCR; TCRdb keeps in-frame clones, though not all of them. The sample has 110,000 or so clones; approximately 91% are singletons. Sequencing used PBMCs. The receptors come from a man younger than 30 in good health and CMV-seropositive.

This chain links TRBV27 with TRBJ1-5; maybe TRBD1 (6 bases). Germline lookup yields CDR1 MNHEY and CDR2 SMNVEV (reference sequence). This CDR3 is built from 14 residues. V was trimmed by 2 bases and J by 6 bases, leaving 11 bases between them. CDR3 nucleotides: TGTGCCAGCAGTTTAGCAGGGGAGGGTCAGCCCCAGCATTTT. This sequence encodes CASSLAGEGQPQHF.

The genes are TRBV5-8 and TRBJ2-2; possible D gene TRBD1, 6 bases. CDR1 SGHTS and CDR2 YDEGEE come from the germline V gene. The CDR3 length is 15 residues. The V and J ends lost 3 bases and 7 bases respectively, with 16 bases between them. The CDR3 protein is CASSSYAGAGGELFF. The CDR3 coding sequence is TGTGCCAGCAGCTCCTACGCAGGGGCTGGCGGGGAGCTGTTTTTT.

This clone was counted a single time. CDR3 in DNA: TGTGCCACCAGCAGAGATCAGTATCAGCCCCAGCATTTT. Its translation: CATSRDQYQPQHF. V usage is TRBV15 and J usage is TRBJ1-5; no definite D call. CDR3 length: 13 amino acids. V was pared by 0 bases and J by 5 bases, with 5 bases between. Germline lookup yields CDR1 LNHNV and CDR2 YYDKDF (reference sequence).

The J gene is TRBJ2-4, the V gene TRBV15; 7 positions agree with TRBD2. The CDR3 extends over 17 amino acids. The ends lost 3 bases at V and 1 base at J; junction bases unmatched: 9. Germline V gene lookup returns CDR1 LNHNV and CDR2 YYDKDF (reference sequence). CDR3: CATSSRAGPLAKNIQYF. In DNA, the CDR3 is TGTGCCACCAGCAGCCGAGCGGGACCCCTTGCCAAAAACATTCAGTACTTC.

The V call is TRBV2, the J call TRBJ2-2, with 7 bases fitting TRBD1. Germline values: CDR1 SNHLY, CDR2 FYNNEI. Trimming removed 5 bases from V and 6 bases from J; junction bases left unmatched: 6. This CDR3 comprises 14 residues. The CDR3 region is CASSLDRAPGELFF. DNA for the CDR3: TGTGCCAGCAGTTTAGACAGGGCTCCCGGGGAGCTGTTTTTT.

J is TRBJ2-7 and V is TRBV27; TRBD2 is a possible D gene (5 bases). CDR3 length: 14 amino acids. Per germline, CDR1 MNHEY and CDR2 SMNVEV (reference sequence). Deletions cut 4 bases from V and 5 bases from J, with 15 bases between. This chain's CDR3 is CASSSRGDPHEQYF. The CDR3 nucleotides are TGTGCCAGCAGTTCCCGGGGAGACCCTCACGAGCAGTACTTC.

The rearrangement joins TRBV5-6 to TRBJ2-3, with TRBD1 identical over 7 bases. Losses at the gene ends were 1 base for V and 2 bases for J; bases not matched to a gene: 4. Looked up from germline, CDR1 is SGHDT and CDR2 is YYEEEE. The CDR3 loop spans 15 amino acids. CDR3 in DNA: TGTGCCAGCAGCTTGCCCGGGACAGACACAGATACGCAGTATTTT. Its protein is CASSLPGTDTDTQYF.

The chain couples TRBV2 to TRBJ1-1; tentative D call: TRBD1 (5 bases). The CDR3 has 16 residues. The germline V gene encodes CDR1 SNHLY and CDR2 FYNNEI. Trimming left V 9 bases short and J 1 base short, with 21 bases between. The CDR3 loop reads CASVSDSQGGNTEAFF. The CDR3 bases are TGTGCCAGTGTATCCGACTCTCAGGGAGGGAACACTGAAGCTTTCTTT.

This sequence joins TRBV5-1 and TRBJ2-5; D may be TRBD2 (5 bases). Between the trimmed V and J ends, which lost 0 bases and 5 bases, there was a span of 17 bases. Germline lookup yields CDR1 SGHRS and CDR2 YFSETQ. There are 16 residues in the CDR3. The CDR3 here is CASSLGPILATETQYF. Written as DNA, the CDR3 is TGCGCCAGCAGCTTGGGCCCCATCCTAGCAACTGAGACCCAGTACTTC. The entire variable domain, with the rest obtained from reference TRBV5-1 and TRBJ2-5, is as follows: KAGVTQTPRYLIKTRGQQVTLSCSPISGHRSVSWYQQTPGQGLQFLFEYFSETQRNKGNFPGRFSGRQFSNSRSEMNVSTLELGDSALYLCASSLGPILATETQYFGPGTRLLVL.

The V and J genes are TRBV6-5 and TRBJ2-1, with 7 bases aligning to TRBD1. V dropped 6 bases and J dropped 0; count of bases not matched to a gene: 5. The CDR3 has 15 amino acids. The germline gives CDR1 MNHEY, CDR2 SVGAGI. CDR3 residues: CASRDRNGSYNEQFF. For the CDR3, the DNA is TGTGCCAGCAGGGACAGGAATGGCTCCTACAATGAGCAGTTCTTC.

The chain has TRBV5-6 and TRBJ2-7; 8 nucleotides align to TRBD1. The CDR3 extends over 15 amino acids. V was clipped by 1 base and J by 4 bases; unmatched bases: 7. Germline V lookup: CDR1 SGHDT, CDR2 YYEEEE. CDR3 sequence: CASSLMGQEFYEQYF. The CDR3 region has the DNA TGTGCCAGCAGCTTGATGGGACAGGAATTTTACGAGCAGTACTTC.